This T cell receptor (beta chain) was found in a study of response to subunit inactivated influenza vaccine. TCRdb reprocessed the RT-PCR reads with MiXCR, giving one entry per CDR3 protein. The table shows approximately 530,000 distinct CDR3 sequences, with about an eighth occurring only once. About this clonotype: Its target is not known.

Points from the study as a whole: Authors suggested each seasonal influenza vaccination recruits few new T cells.

This CDR3 comprises 15 residues. Germline lookup yields CDR1 LGHNA and CDR2 YSLEER. The junction had 4 bases not matched to a gene; V was cut back by 3 bases and J by 3 bases. This TCR was sampled from a man aged 45 to 65 who received an inactivated influenza vaccine. The source material was PBMCs from blood, sampled 40 to 50 days after vaccination. J is TRBJ2-3 and V is TRBV4-3; TRBD1 agrees at 9 bases. The CDR3 DNA is TGCGCCAGCAGCCACAACAGGGGGCGAACAGATACGCAGTATTTT. Its translation is CASSHNRGRTDTQYF.